This T cell receptor (beta chain) comes out of a study of blood T cell repertoires in COVID-19. Study as a whole: There were acute and convalescent COVID-19 samples, and they came from the United States, Italy and Spain. Sample material is recorded as cDNA or gDNA derived from T cells, B-cell-depleted T cells, or PBMCs.

In the source study's methods: Cell counts per sample came from amplifying reference gene primers. Some clones are missing from TCRdb's copy, which holds only in-frame ones; the method was immunoSEQ multiplex PCR. The V and J calls and clone size are taken from that table; D and trimming were inferred from the DNA. The sample carries about 81,000 clones, around 90% recorded once. Germline CDR1 reads DFQATT; CDR2 reads SNEGSKA (reference sequence). The CDR3 sequence is 11 residues long. Trimming removed 6 bases at V and 4 bases at J, with 10 bases between. The sample consisted of peripheral blood. This TCR derives from a man in his sixties or seventies with acute or convalescent COVID-19. This chain joins TRBV20-1 and TRBJ2-7; D is perhaps TRBD2 (6 bases). CDR3 in amino acids: CSATTSYEQYF. CDR3 DNA: TGCAGTGCGACGACTAGTTACGAGCAGTACTTC.